This entry lists 15 T cell receptor beta chains sequenced from one sample in a study of cytomegalovirus exposure and HLA in healthy donors. Both 60 Vbeta primers and 13 Jbeta primers went into the PCR. Libraries were prepared by immunoSEQ multiplex PCR; TCRdb keeps only in-frame clonotypes and omits some of them. The sample contains approximately 190,000 clones, around 70% of which appear only once. The sample was PBMCs. The receptors come from a man aged 40-50 years in good health and CMV-seropositive.

The chain couples TRBV10-2 to TRBJ1-2; 8 bases fit TRBD1. CDR3 length equals 15 residues. The V and J ends lost 6 bases and 0 bases, in that order; junction bases with no gene match: 6. CDR1 is WSHSY and CDR2 is SAAADI in the germline V gene. The CDR3 sequence is CASSSGQASNYGYTF. The CDR3 region has the DNA TGCGCCAGCAGCTCGGGACAGGCATCTAACTATGGCTACACCTTC.

In the case of this clone: One end of the junction does not line up with germline, which may come from a read error. Different DNA sequences within this sample yield the same CDR3. The chain is built from TRBV18 and TRBJ1-2; TRBD1 might be the D (6 bases). CDR3 length: 15 residues. Germline V gene data show CDR1 as KGHSH and CDR2 as LQKENI. CDR3 bases: TGTGCTAGCTCATCCAGGGGTCCCGTCGTCTATGGCTACACCTTC. Amino acid sequence: CASSSRGPVVYGYTF. Drawing the rest from reference TRBV18 and TRBJ1-2, the complete variable domain is NAGVMQNPRHLVRRRGQEARLRCSPMKGHSHVYWYRQLPEEGLKFMVYLQKENIIDESGMPKERFSAEFPKEGPSILRIQQVVRGDSAAYFCASSSRGPVVYGYTFGSGTRLTVV.

The chain has TRBV14 and TRBJ1-1; no clear D gene. The V end was cut by 5 bases, the J end by 0 bases, with 7 bases between. This CDR3 is 13 amino acids long. Germline V gives CDR1 SGHDN, CDR2 FVKESK. The CDR3 sequence is CASSSKLNTEAFF. CDR3 sequence (DNA): TGTGCCAGCAGCTCCAAATTGAACACTGAAGCTTTCTTT.

Points on this clone: Compared with germline, one end of the junction differs, possibly owing to a read error. This same CDR3 is encoded by further DNA sequences in the sample. This sequence joins TRBV4-2 and TRBJ1-4; D is possibly TRBD1 (6 bases). From germline, CDR1 is LGHNA and CDR2 YNFKEQ. The CDR3 contains 14 residues. CDR3 residues: CASSLQRQDEKLFF. CDR3 nucleotides: TGTGCCAGTAGCCTTCAACGACAGGACGAAAAACTGTTTTTT.

The chain uses TRBV28 and TRBJ2-7; D call uncertain. Germline CDR1 and CDR2: MDHEN and SYDVKM. CDR3 length equals 13 residues. V was shortened by 3 bases and J by 1 base, with 7 bases between the two germline ends. CDR3 sequence (DNA): TGTGCCAGCAGTTTTGGGCTTTCCTACGAGCAGTACTTC. Its protein product is CASSFGLSYEQYF.

The V gene is TRBV7-6, the J gene TRBJ2-7; the match to TRBD2 covers 11 bases. The CDR3 extends over 16 amino acids. V was clipped by 0 bases and J by 7 bases; unmatched bases: 8. Germline V gives CDR1 SGHVS, CDR2 FNYEAQ. The CDR3 sequence is CASSLAVIAGGGEQYF. Here the CDR3 DNA reads TGTGCCAGCAGCTTAGCGGTTATAGCGGGGGGGGGTGAGCAGTACTTC.

The J gene is TRBJ1-3, the V gene TRBV6-1, with D unresolved. The germline V gene encodes CDR1 MNHNS and CDR2 SASEGT. CDR3 length: 15 amino acids. The V gene lost 3 bases and the J gene lost 0 bases, with 9 bases spanning the gap. This CDR3 reads CASSDYPSSGNTIYF. CDR3 nucleotide sequence: TGTGCCAGCAGTGATTATCCGAGCTCTGGAAACACCATATATTTT.

The V gene is TRBV19, the J gene TRBJ2-1, with D possibly matching TRBD1 (6 bases). There are 18 residues in the CDR3. Trimming took off 5 bases at V and 2 bases at J, with 22 bases between the two ends. CDR1 and CDR2 (germline): LNHDA, SQIVND (reference sequence). The CDR3 sequence is CASSSLGHQGSAYNEQFF. The CDR3 DNA is TGTGCCAGTAGTTCTCTGGGCCATCAGGGGTCGGCCTACAATGAGCAGTTCTTC.

There are a few counts of this clone. The V gene is TRBV28, the J gene TRBJ2-1; D gene unclear. Trimming took off 1 base at V and 2 bases at J, with 3 bases between the two ends. Germline values: CDR1 MDHEN, CDR2 SYDVKM. The CDR3 is made up of 13 amino acids. In nucleotides, the CDR3 is TGTGCCAGCAGTTTATCCACCTACAATGAGCAGTTCTTC. This gives the protein CASSLSTYNEQFF.

The V call is TRBV13, the J call TRBJ2-7; D might be TRBD2 (6 bases). The CDR3 loop spans 13 amino acids. Trimming pared 5 bases from V and 2 bases from J, leaving 10 bases between. Looked up from germline, CDR1 is PRHDT and CDR2 is FYEKMQ (reference sequence). CDR3 amino acids: CASSDGSTYEQYF. The CDR3 DNA follows: TGTGCCAGCAGCGACGGGAGTACCTACGAGCAGTACTTC.

The table lists this clone with a count of one. The chain combines TRBV7-2 with TRBJ2-3; 7 bases line up with TRBD2. CDR1 SGHTA and CDR2 FQGNSA come from the germline V gene. The CDR3 sequence is 13 residues long. After removal of 5 bases from V and 10 bases from J, the junction contained 9 bases not matched to a gene. The CDR3 sequence is CASSPTSASAQYF. CDR3 DNA: TGTGCCAGCAGCCCTACTAGCGCCAGTGCGCAGTATTTT.

A few counts support this clone. The chain joins TRBV6-6 to TRBJ1-5; no firm D call. V gave up 4 bases and J gave up 5 bases, with 3 bases separating them. The germline CDR1 and CDR2 sequences are MNHNY and SVGAGI (reference sequence). The CDR3 consists of 11 residues. CDR3 sequence (DNA): TGTGCCAGCAGTTTCGATCAGCCCCAGCATTTT. Protein: CASSFDQPQHF.

This chain uses TRBV6-6 with TRBJ1-2; 9 bases match TRBD1. CDR1 MNHNY and CDR2 SVGAGI come from the germline V gene (reference sequence). The ends lost 8 bases at V and 8 bases at J; junction bases unmatched: 12. The CDR3 has 14 residues. The CDR3 here is CASGVKQGAGGYTF. CDR3 nucleotide sequence: TGTGCCAGCGGAGTAAAACAGGGGGCTGGCGGCTACACCTTC.

This chain uses TRBV12-5 with TRBJ1-1; the D is unclear. The V and J ends lost 2 bases and 6 bases respectively, with 7 bases between them. Looked up from germline, CDR1 is LGHNT and CDR2 is FRNRAP. CDR3 length: 12 residues. This CDR3 is CASGLYGAEAFF. In DNA, the CDR3 is TGTGCTAGTGGTTTGTACGGGGCTGAAGCTTTCTTT.

The CDR3 loop reads CASGLLLPKGHGTGELFF. As DNA, the CDR3 is TGTGCTAGTGGTTTGCTCCTCCCTAAGGGACACGGCACCGGGGAGCTGTTTTTT. V usage is TRBV12-5 and J usage is TRBJ2-2, with a tentative D call TRBD1 (6 bases). Deletions cut 2 bases from V and 4 bases from J, with 20 bases between. CDR3 length: 18 amino acids. Germline V gene data show CDR1 as LGHNT and CDR2 as FRNRAP.